This T cell receptor beta chain was recorded in a study of T cells in Graves' hyperthyroidism and ophthalmopathy. Study-wide points: A model of 13 V-J pairs discriminated ophthalmopathy from stable hyperthyroidism.

As regards this clonotype: Its matching antigen is unknown.

Regions amplified from RNA transcripts were the TCR beta CDR3 regions. Using the HTBI primer set, a first-round RT-PCR was run on the TCR CDR3. One entry per CDR3 protein, called by TCRdb with MiXCR from the multiplex PCR reads. The repertoire includes 600,000 to 650,000 distinct CDR3 sequences, less than 25% of them detected once, and 30% to 40% sits in the top ten. V was clipped by 0 bases and J by 10 bases, with 9 bases between them. Germline CDR1 reads MNHNS; CDR2 reads SASEGT. The CDR3 is 12 residues long. Source material for PBMCs was around 10 ml fresh peripheral blood. The sample comprised blood. The V and J genes are TRBV6-1 and TRBJ1-1; D gene uncertain. This sequence originates from a man aged 25-40 years with Graves' ophthalmopathy. CDR3 DNA: TGTGCCAGCAGTGAAGCGCCATGGTCAGCTTTCTTT. Translated: CASSEAPWSAFF.